Following are 10 T cell receptor beta chains from one sample sequenced in a study of CD8 T cells in Susac syndrome (dated by TCRdb to about 2019). To prepare the library, the immunoSEQ multiplex PCR assay was applied. RNA was extracted using the RNeasy kit, and roughly 0.45 to 1 microgram was reverse transcribed with random hexamers. TCRdb redid the processing of the public reads, applying fastp at Q25 and MiXCR, and retained in-frame beta chains. Rows are combined by CDR3 protein, so each entry shows the most common genes and DNA. Recorded for this sample are around 190,000 distinct CDR3 sequences; roughly 94% of them occurred a single time. The ten top clones hold approximately 0.1% of the sample. The specimen was CD4+ T cells from PBMCs. The origin of the receptors is a human donor in good health.

The rearrangement joins TRBV15 to TRBJ2-3; tentative D call: TRBD1 (5 bases). V lost 6 bases and J lost 6, with 13 bases in between. Germline V lookup: CDR1 LNHNV, CDR2 YYDKDF (reference sequence). This CDR3 is 13 amino acids long. The CDR3 DNA is TGTGCCACCAGGAGGCAGGGAATGGATACGCAGTATTTT. Residues: CATRRQGMDTQYF.

The CDR3 sequence: CATSRVRKNEKLFF. In DNA form, the CDR3 reads TGTGCCACCAGCAGAGTACGTAAGAATGAAAAACTGTTTTTT. V gene TRBV15 combines with J gene TRBJ1-4; D remains unclear. The CDR3 covers 14 residues. Germline V gives CDR1 LNHNV, CDR2 YYDKDF (reference sequence). The V end was cut by 1 base, the J end by 5 bases, with 8 bases between.

V gene TRBV29-1 combines with J gene TRBJ2-3, with TRBD2 matching 7 bases. The CDR3 has 13 amino acids. V shed 4 bases, J shed 6 bases, and the junction held 7 bases outside the gene matches. Germline CDR1 is SQVTM and CDR2 is ANQGSEA. Here the CDR3 reads CSVASGVQDTQYF. In DNA, the CDR3 is TGCAGCGTTGCGAGCGGGGTCCAGGATACGCAGTATTTT.

This chain links TRBV12-3 or TRBV12-4 with TRBJ1-2, with D possibly matching TRBD1 (5 bases). The ends were cut back, 7 bases at V and 4 bases at J, with 13 bases in the middle. The CDR3 has 13 residues. The CDR3 DNA reads as TGTGCCAGCAAACGAGGGGCTCCCTATGGCTACACCTTC. Translated: CASKRGAPYGYTF.

The CDR3 loop reads CASSQDRNRGRETQYF. CDR3 sequence (DNA): TGTGCCAGCAGCCAAGATAGGAACAGGGGCCGGGAGACCCAGTACTTC. This chain joins TRBV14 and TRBJ2-5; 7 positions agree with TRBD1. This CDR3 comprises 16 residues. V was clipped by 0 bases and J by 5 bases; unmatched bases: 9. Germline-derived CDR1 and CDR2 are SGHDN and FVKESK.

V gene TRBV7-3 combines with J gene TRBJ2-3; TRBD2 is a possible D gene (5 bases). Germline V gives CDR1 SGHTA, CDR2 FQGTGA. The V end lost 6 bases, the J end lost 6 bases, and 10 bases lay between the germline ends. This CDR3 is built from 12 residues. CDR3 nucleotide sequence: TGTGCCAGCAGTCGTCCGGGGGATACGCAGTATTTT. Amino acid sequence: CASSRPGDTQYF.

The chain has TRBV20-1 and TRBJ2-7; no reliable D call. Per germline, CDR1 DFQATT and CDR2 SNEGSKA (reference sequence). Between the trimmed V and J ends, which lost 1 base and 6 bases, there was a span of 7 bases. The CDR3 runs 11 residues. CDR3 loop: CSARGAGEQYV. The DNA for the CDR3 is TGCAGTGCTAGAGGGGCAGGCGAGCAGTACGTC.

V gene TRBV28 combines with J gene TRBJ2-7; no reliable D call. Germline V CDR1 and CDR2: MDHEN, SYDVKM. The CDR3 is made up of 11 amino acids. V was trimmed by 11 bases and J by 0 bases, leaving 8 bases between them. The CDR3 DNA reads as TGTGCCTCGACCAGCTCCTACGAGCAGTACGTC. This translates into CASTSSYEQYV.

The DNA of the CDR3 is TGCAGCGTTGCAGGAGGCAGGGGGCTCAATGAGCAGTTCTTC. Encoded protein: CSVAGGRGLNEQFF. This rearrangement joins TRBV29-1 to TRBJ2-1, with 8 bases fitting TRBD1. The germline V gene encodes CDR1 SQVTM and CDR2 ANQGSEA. Germline trimming cut 4 bases from V and 6 bases from J; bases unmatched to any gene: 8. The CDR3 is 14 amino acids.

The chain uses TRBV7-6 and TRBJ2-7, with D uncertain. There are 14 residues in the CDR3. The germline V gene has CDR1 SGHVS and CDR2 FNYEAQ. V gave up 5 bases and J gave up 0 bases, with 11 bases separating them. In DNA form, the CDR3 reads TGTGCCAGCAGCCTGTCGGTGGGCTCCTACGAGCAGTACTTC. Encoded protein: CASSLSVGSYEQYF.